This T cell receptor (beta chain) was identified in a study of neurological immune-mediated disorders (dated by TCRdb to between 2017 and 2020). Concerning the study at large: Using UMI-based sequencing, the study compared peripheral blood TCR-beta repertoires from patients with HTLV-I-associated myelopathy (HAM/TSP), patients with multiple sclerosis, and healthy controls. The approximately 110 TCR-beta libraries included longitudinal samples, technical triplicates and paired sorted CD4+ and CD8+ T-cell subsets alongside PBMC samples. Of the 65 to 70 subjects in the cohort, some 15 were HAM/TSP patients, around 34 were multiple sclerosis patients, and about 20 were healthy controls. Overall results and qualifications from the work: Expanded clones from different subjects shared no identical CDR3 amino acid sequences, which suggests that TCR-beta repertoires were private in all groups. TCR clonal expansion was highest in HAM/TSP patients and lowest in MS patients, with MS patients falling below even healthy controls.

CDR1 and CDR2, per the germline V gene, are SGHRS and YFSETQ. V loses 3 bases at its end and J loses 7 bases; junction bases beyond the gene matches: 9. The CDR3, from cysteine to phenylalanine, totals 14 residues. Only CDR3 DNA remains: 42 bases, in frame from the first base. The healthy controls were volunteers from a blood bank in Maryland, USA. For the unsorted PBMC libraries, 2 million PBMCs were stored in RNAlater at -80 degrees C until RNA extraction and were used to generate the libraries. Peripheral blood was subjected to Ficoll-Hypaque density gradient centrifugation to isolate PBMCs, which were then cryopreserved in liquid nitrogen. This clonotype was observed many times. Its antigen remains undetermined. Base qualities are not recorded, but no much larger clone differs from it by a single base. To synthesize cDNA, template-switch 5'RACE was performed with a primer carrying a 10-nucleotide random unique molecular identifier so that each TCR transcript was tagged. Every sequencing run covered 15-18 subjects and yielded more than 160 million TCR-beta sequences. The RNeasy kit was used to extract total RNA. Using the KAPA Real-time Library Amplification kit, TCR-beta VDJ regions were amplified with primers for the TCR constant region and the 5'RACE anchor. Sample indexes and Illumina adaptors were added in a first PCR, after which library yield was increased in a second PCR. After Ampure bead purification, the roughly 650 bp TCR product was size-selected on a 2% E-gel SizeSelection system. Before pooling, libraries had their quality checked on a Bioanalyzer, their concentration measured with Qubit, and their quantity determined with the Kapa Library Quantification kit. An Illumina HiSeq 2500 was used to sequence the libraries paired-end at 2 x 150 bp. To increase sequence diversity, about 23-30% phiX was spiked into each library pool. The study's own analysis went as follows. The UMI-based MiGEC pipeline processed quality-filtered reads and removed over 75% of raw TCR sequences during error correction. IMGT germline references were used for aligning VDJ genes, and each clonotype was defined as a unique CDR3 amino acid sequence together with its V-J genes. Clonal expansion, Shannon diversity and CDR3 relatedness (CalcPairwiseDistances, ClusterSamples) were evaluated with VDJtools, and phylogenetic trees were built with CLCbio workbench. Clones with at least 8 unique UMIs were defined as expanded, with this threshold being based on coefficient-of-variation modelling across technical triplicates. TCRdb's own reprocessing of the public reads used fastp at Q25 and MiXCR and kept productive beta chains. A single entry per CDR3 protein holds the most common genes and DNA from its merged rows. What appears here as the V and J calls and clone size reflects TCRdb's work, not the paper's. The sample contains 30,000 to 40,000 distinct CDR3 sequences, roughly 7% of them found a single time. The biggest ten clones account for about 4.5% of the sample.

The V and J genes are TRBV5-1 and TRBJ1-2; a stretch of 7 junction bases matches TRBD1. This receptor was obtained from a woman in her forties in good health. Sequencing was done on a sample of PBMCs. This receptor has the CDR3 CASSSPGQVGGYTF. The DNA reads TGCGCCAGCAGCTCACCCGGACAGGTTGGTGGCTACACCTTC.